Below are 27 T cell receptor beta chains sequenced from a single sample in a study of blood T cells in healthy people across ages. Sample-barcoded 5' priming and a J-beta primer mix drove a second PCR of about 7 to 11 cycles. MiXCR was run by TCRdb on the 5' RACE reads, yielding one entry per CDR3 protein. This table has about 930,000 distinct CDR3 sequences, 29% appearing once. The same data also went into a second study, on T cells of mothers and their children.

The sample consisted of blood. Receptors were obtained from a woman aged 35 to 49 in good health.

This clonotype occurred many times. The V and J genes are TRBV4-3 and TRBJ2-7; D may be TRBD2 (5 bases). The V end was cut by 0 bases, the J end by 1 base, with 10 bases between. The germline V gene encodes CDR1 LGHNA and CDR2 YSLEER. There are 15 residues in the CDR3. Written as DNA, the CDR3 is TGCGCCAGCAGCCAAGAATCTGGAGGATCCTACGAGCAGTACTTC. Its translation is CASSQESGGSYEQYF.

This clonotype was observed many times. The rearrangement uses TRBV6-2 or TRBV6-3 and TRBJ2-7; 7 nucleotides line up with TRBD1. The junction had 11 bases not matched to a gene; V was cut back by 5 bases and J by 4 bases. There are 15 residues in the CDR3. The germline V gene encodes CDR1 MNHEY and CDR2 SVGEGT. This CDR3 reads CASSPYRGEFYEQYF. The CDR3 DNA follows: TGTGCCAGCAGTCCCTACAGGGGTGAGTTTTACGAGCAGTACTTC.

At least ten counts were recorded for this clonotype. The V gene is TRBV28, the J gene TRBJ2-7; tentatively, D is TRBD2 (5 bases). V lost 7 bases and J 2 bases, leaving 18 bases between the germline ends. This CDR3 has 15 residues. The germline V gene encodes CDR1 MDHEN and CDR2 SYDVKM. The CDR3 DNA is TGTGCCAGCAAATCGCCTACCCGAGGGACCTACGAGCAGTACTTC. This translates into CASKSPTRGTYEQYF. The full variable domain, rest sourced from reference TRBV28 and TRBJ2-7, is DVKVTQSSRYLVKRTGEKVFLECVQDMDHENMFWYRQDPGLGLRLIYFSYDVKMKEKGDIPEGYSVSREKKERFSLILESASTNQTSMYLCASKSPTRGTYEQYFGPGTRLTVT.

This clonotype was recorded only once. The DNA of the CDR3 is TGTGCCAGCAGCTTAGTCGCGGGACTAGAGGACACCGGGGAGCTGTTTTTT. Its translation: CASSLVAGLEDTGELFF. The chain has TRBV7-2 and TRBJ2-2; 8 bases line up with TRBD2. Germline CDR1 reads SGHTA; CDR2 reads FQGNSA. The CDR3 sequence is 17 residues long. The V gene end was trimmed by 1 base and the J gene end by 3 bases; junction bases not matched to a gene: 7.

The sample holds many counts of this clonotype. The chain combines TRBV21-1 with TRBJ2-7; the table's TRBD1 call for D was not verified on the DNA. TRBV21-1 is deemed a pseudogene. The CDR3 contains 13 residues. CDR3 loop: CASSRGTLYEQYF. The CDR3 region has the DNA TGTGCCAGCAGCAGAGGGACACTTTACGAGCAGTACTTC.

This chain joins TRBV20-1 and TRBJ2-1, with TRBD2 as a possible D gene (6 bases). V gave up 2 bases and J gave up 5 bases, with 25 bases separating them. CDR3 length equals 18 residues. The germline V gene has CDR1 DFQATT and CDR2 SNEGSKA (reference sequence). CDR3 DNA sequence: TGCAGTGCTAGACTCAAAGAGGTCTCGGGACTTTACCACAATGAGCAGTTCTTC. Translation gives CSARLKEVSGLYHNEQFF.

The J gene is TRBJ2-1, the V gene TRBV5-6; possibly TRBD1 for D (6 bases). The CDR3 runs to 13 residues. The V end lost 3 bases, the J end lost 11 bases, and 15 bases lay between the germline ends. Germline V gene sequence: CDR1 SGHDT, CDR2 YYEEEE. CDR3 loop: CASSSTGPPQQFF. CDR3 DNA sequence: TGTGCCAGCAGCTCGACAGGTCCTCCTCAGCAGTTCTTC.

This chain joins TRBV20-1 and TRBJ2-4; D tentatively reads TRBD1 or TRBD2 (5 bases each). V dropped 1 base and J dropped 13 bases, with 23 bases sitting between them. The CDR3 sequence is 15 residues long. CDR1 is DFQATT and CDR2 is SNEGSKA in the germline V gene (reference sequence). The DNA of the CDR3 is TGCAGTGCTAGAGGAGGGGCCCGTCAATACAATGAGCAGTACTTC. Translating it yields CSARGGARQYNEQYF.

The rearrangement joins TRBV28 to TRBJ2-6, with TRBD2 as a possible D gene (6 bases). Germline V gene data show CDR1 as MDHEN and CDR2 as SYDVKM. Trimming shortened V by 3 bases and J by 2 bases, and 11 bases separated the two germline ends. The CDR3 has 16 residues. Here the CDR3 reads CASSFGGSAGANVLTF. In DNA form, the CDR3 reads TGTGCCAGCAGTTTTGGAGGGTCCGCTGGGGCCAACGTCCTGACTTTC.

Ten or more counts support this clonotype. The chain uses TRBV7-6 and TRBJ1-1; D perhaps matches TRBD1 (5 bases). The CDR3 spans 15 residues. V was shortened by 1 base and J by 4 bases, with 13 bases between the two germline ends. Germline V CDR1 and CDR2: SGHVS, FNYEAQ. The CDR3 DNA sequence: TGTGCCAGCAGCTTAGAAGCCCAGGGAGGCACTGAAGCTTTCTTT. It specifies CASSLEAQGGTEAFF.

This rearrangement joins TRBV12-3 or TRBV12-4 to TRBJ1-1; the D is unclear. The V gene lost 7 bases and the J gene lost 5 bases, with 20 bases spanning the gap. The CDR3 covers 15 residues. The CDR3 DNA is TGTGCCAGCACCTCCCCCACCCCTGTGAGGACTGAAGCTTTCTTT. Translated: CASTSPTPVRTEAFF.

This clonotype was detected many times. The rearrangement joins TRBV29-1 to TRBJ2-3; D gene uncertain. The V gene lost 2 bases and the J gene lost 0 bases, with 12 bases spanning the gap. The CDR3 length is 15 residues. CDR1 is SQVTM and CDR2 is ANQGSEA in the germline V gene. The CDR3 bases are TGCAGCGTTGAAACCCCGAGAGGTAGCACAGATACGCAGTATTTT. Protein product: CSVETPRGSTDTQYF.

The chain combines TRBV6-5 with TRBJ1-6, with TRBD1 as a possible D gene (5 bases). CDR3 length: 17 amino acids. With 0 bases removed from V and 6 bases from J, the gap between germline ends came to 15 bases. Germline V lookup: CDR1 MNHEY, CDR2 SVGAGI. CDR3: CASSYSRRGTGNSPLHF. CDR3 bases: TGTGCCAGCAGTTACTCGAGGAGGGGTACCGGTAATTCACCCCTCCACTTT.

The J gene is TRBJ2-1, the V gene TRBV5-1; 10 bases fit TRBD1. V was clipped by 3 bases and J by 2 bases; unmatched bases: 5. Germline-derived CDR1 and CDR2 are SGHRS and YFSETQ. This CDR3 spans 16 amino acids. CDR3 in amino acids: CASSSGTGVPYNEQFF. The CDR3 region has the DNA TGCGCCAGCAGCTCGGGGACAGGGGTCCCCTACAATGAGCAGTTCTTC.

This clonotype was seen many times. Germline and junction disagree at one end, which may indicate a read error. This chain joins TRBV7-2 and TRBJ1-2; TRBD1 is a possible D gene (5 bases). The CDR3 totals 12 residues. Germline CDR1 is SGHTA and CDR2 is FQGNSA. The CDR3 sequence is CASDGADYGYTF. For the CDR3, the DNA is TGTGCCAGCGATGGGGCGGACTACGGCTACACCTTC.

The chain links TRBV12-3 or TRBV12-4 to TRBJ2-2; 14 bases agree with TRBD2. CDR3 size: 18 residues. The ends lost 5 bases at V and 7 bases at J; junction bases unmatched: 12. CDR3 coding DNA: TGTGCCAGCAGTCCCAGGACTAGCGGGGGGCCCGCTGGCGGGGAGCTGTTTTTT. It codes for CASSPRTSGGPAGGELFF.

Worth noting for this clonotype: Relative to the germline gene, one junction end is altered; a read error may explain this. This chain connects TRBV9 to TRBJ2-2; TRBD2 is a possible D gene (5 bases). The germline gives CDR1 SGDLS, CDR2 YYNGEE. The CDR3 has 14 amino acids. CDR3 sequence reads: CASNVAWNAGELFF. Here the CDR3 DNA reads TGTGCCAGCAACGTAGCGTGGAACGCCGGGGAGCTGTTTTTT.

With respect to this clonotype: One end of the junction does not line up with germline, which may come from a read error. V is TRBV7-6 and J is TRBJ2-7, with a tentative D call TRBD2 (6 bases). Germline loops: CDR1 SGHVS, CDR2 FNYEAQ. The CDR3 has 16 amino acids. Here the CDR3 reads CAGSSALLAKTYEQYF. The CDR3 region has the DNA TGTGCCGGCAGCTCCGCACTACTAGCCAAGACCTACGAGCAGTACTTC.

The chain recombines TRBV6-9 with TRBJ2-3; D might be TRBD2 (6 bases). Germline lookup yields CDR1 MNHGY and CDR2 SVAAGI. The CDR3 consists of 15 residues. V was shortened by 6 bases and J by 0 bases, with 13 bases between the two germline ends. The CDR3 region is CASRLPGTSTDTQYF. The CDR3 DNA is TGTGCCAGCAGACTCCCGGGGACTAGCACAGATACGCAGTATTTT.

On this clonotype itself: The missing conserved phenylalanine or tryptophan at the end of this CDR3 makes a read error likely. The chain recombines TRBV2 with TRBJ2-5, with D perhaps matching TRBD1 (6 bases). Trimming removed 6 bases from V and 1 base from J, with 9 bases in between. This CDR3 has 13 amino acids. Germline lookup yields CDR1 SNHLY and CDR2 FYNNEI. Here the CDR3 reads CASSRDTQETQYC. CDR3 bases: TGTGCCAGCAGCCGGGACACCCAAGAGACCCAGTACTGC.

This clonotype has ten or more counts. V is TRBV7-9 and J is TRBJ2-7, with TRBD1 matching over 9 bases. The CDR3 totals 13 residues. The ends lost 5 bases at V and 6 bases at J; junction bases unmatched: 5. Germline V gives CDR1 SEHNR, CDR2 FQNEAQ (reference sequence). The CDR3, as DNA: TGTGCCAGCAGCCCTATGGACAGGGGCGAGCAGTACTTC. Encoded protein: CASSPMDRGEQYF.

This clonotype was recorded a few times. This chain connects TRBV28 to TRBJ2-4; 8 nucleotides match TRBD1. The end of the DNA is better explained by TRBJ2-7, so the J call may be wrong. Germline V gene sequence: CDR1 MDHEN, CDR2 SYDVKM. The CDR3 contains 14 residues. CDR3 DNA: TGTGCCAGCAGTACCGGGACAGGTATATACGAGCAGTACTTC. Its protein product is CASSTGTGIYEQYF.

This clonotype showed up many times. This rearrangement joins TRBV6-6 to TRBJ2-5; possibly TRBD1 or TRBD2 for D (6 bases each). This CDR3 comprises 17 residues. CDR1 and CDR2 from the germline V gene are MNHNY and SVGAGI (reference sequence). Deletions cut 0 bases from V and 2 bases from J, with 16 bases between. In DNA, the CDR3 is TGTGCCAGCAGTTACTCCGGGGGTAGGGGGGAACAAGAGACCCAGTACTTC. It yields the protein CASSYSGGRGEQETQYF.

A few counts support this clonotype. This chain links TRBV4-1 with TRBJ2-1, with 10 positions matching TRBD2. TRBJ2-7 matches the DNA end more closely, so the J call is doubtful. The CDR3 sequence is 17 residues long. Germline assignment: CDR1 MGHRA and CDR2 YSYEKL. CDR3 in amino acids: CASSRSLAGASYNEQYF. The CDR3, as DNA: TGCGCCAGCAGCCGTTCTCTAGCGGGGGCTTCCTACAATGAGCAGTACTTC.

J is TRBJ1-3 and V is TRBV7-2, with a weak D call TRBD1 (5 bases). V shed 4 bases and J shed 0 bases, with 10 bases lying between them. Looked up from germline, CDR1 is SGHTA and CDR2 is FQGNSA. This CDR3 region has 15 residues. The chain's CDR3 is CASSYTGLSGNTIYF. CDR3 in DNA: TGTGCCAGCAGCTATACAGGCCTCTCTGGAAACACCATATATTTT.

The chain carries TRBV7-3 and TRBJ2-1; D possibly corresponds to TRBD2 (7 bases). Trimming took 5 bases from V and 5 from J, leaving 16 bases between them. This CDR3 has 15 residues. Germline-derived CDR1 and CDR2 are SGHTA and FQGTGA. CDR3 amino acids: CASSAPGGPNNEQFF. The CDR3, as DNA: TGTGCCAGCAGCGCCCCGGGGGGCCCAAACAATGAGCAGTTCTTC.

As DNA, the CDR3 is TGTGCCAGCAGTGAAGCGCAGGGGGTCCATCAGCCCCAGCATTTT. This codes for CASSEAQGVHQPQHF. The chain recombines TRBV2 with TRBJ1-5; 7 bases match TRBD1. The germline gives CDR1 SNHLY, CDR2 FYNNEI. This CDR3 comprises 15 residues. Trimming at V came to 0 bases and at J to 5 bases, leaving 4 bases not matched to a gene. The full variable domain, rest sourced from reference TRBV2 and TRBJ1-5, is EPEVTQTPSHQVTQMGQEVILRCVPISNHLYFYWYRQILGQKVEFLVSFYNNEISEKSEIFDDQFSVERPDGSNFTLKIRSTKLEDSAMYFCASSEAQGVHQPQHFGDGTRLSIL.